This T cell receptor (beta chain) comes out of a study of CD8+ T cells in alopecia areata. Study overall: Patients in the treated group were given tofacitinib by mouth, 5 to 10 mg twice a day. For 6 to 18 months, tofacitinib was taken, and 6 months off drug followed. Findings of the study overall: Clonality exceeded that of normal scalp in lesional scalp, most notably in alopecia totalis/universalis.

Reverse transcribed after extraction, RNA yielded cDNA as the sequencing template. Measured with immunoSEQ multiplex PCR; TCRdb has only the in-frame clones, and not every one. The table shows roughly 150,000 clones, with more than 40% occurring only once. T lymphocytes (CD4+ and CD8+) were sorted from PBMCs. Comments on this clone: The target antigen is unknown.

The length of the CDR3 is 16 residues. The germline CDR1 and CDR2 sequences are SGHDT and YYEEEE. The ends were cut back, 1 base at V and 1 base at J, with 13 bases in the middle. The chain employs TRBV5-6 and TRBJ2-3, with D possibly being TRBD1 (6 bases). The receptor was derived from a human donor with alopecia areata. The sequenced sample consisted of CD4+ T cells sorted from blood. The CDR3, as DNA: TGTGCCAGCAGCTTGAGGACAGTACGGGGCACAGATACGCAGTATTTT. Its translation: CASSLRTVRGTDTQYF.